This record covers a single T cell receptor (beta chain). These data come from a study of T cell changes during pregnancy in multiple sclerosis. Only in-frame clones appear in the TCRdb table, and some are missing; sequencing was by immunoSEQ multiplex PCR. The sample lists some 80,000 clones; 80% to 95% were seen once. V gave up 1 base and J gave up 6 bases; unmatched junction bases: 12. Germline V lookup: CDR1 MGHRA, CDR2 YSYEKL. CDR3 size: 16 residues. This TCR was recovered from a female donor with multiple sclerosis, enrolled in a pregnancy study. V usage is TRBV4-1 and J usage is TRBJ2-7, with 7 bases that match TRBD1. The starting material was peripheral blood, obtained in the first trimester of pregnancy. The CDR3 DNA sequence: TGCGCCAGCAGCCAAGCGGTATTAGGACAGGCTCCCGAGCAGTACTTC. This gives the protein CASSQAVLGQAPEQYF.